This record covers a single TCR beta chain. The authors' processing: Quantification of nucleated cells was approximated via reference gene primer amplification. Sequencing was performed with immunoSEQ multiplex PCR; in TCRdb, only in-frame clones are kept and a portion is missing. That table gives V, J and clone size, and the DNA gave D and trimming. The repertoire has under 130,000 clones, approximately 70% of them found once; the top ten carry approximately 6.3%. The germline CDR1 and CDR2 sequences are SGHAT and FQNNGV. The length of the CDR3 is 16 residues. V trimming: 1 base; J trimming: 9 bases; junction bases outside the gene matches: 7. The data stem from a study of blood T cell repertoires in COVID-19. Study details: PBMCs, B-cell-depleted T cells, or T cells were the source of the cDNA or gDNA that made up the material.

This chain joins TRBV11-2 and TRBJ2-1; 12 positions agree with TRBD2. The receptor comes from a man older than 75 with acute or convalescent COVID-19. What was sequenced was peripheral blood. The DNA of the CDR3 is TGTGCCAGCAGCTTAGGTCTGCTAGCGGGAGGGAGTGAGCAGTTCTTC. It encodes CASSLGLLAGGSEQFF.